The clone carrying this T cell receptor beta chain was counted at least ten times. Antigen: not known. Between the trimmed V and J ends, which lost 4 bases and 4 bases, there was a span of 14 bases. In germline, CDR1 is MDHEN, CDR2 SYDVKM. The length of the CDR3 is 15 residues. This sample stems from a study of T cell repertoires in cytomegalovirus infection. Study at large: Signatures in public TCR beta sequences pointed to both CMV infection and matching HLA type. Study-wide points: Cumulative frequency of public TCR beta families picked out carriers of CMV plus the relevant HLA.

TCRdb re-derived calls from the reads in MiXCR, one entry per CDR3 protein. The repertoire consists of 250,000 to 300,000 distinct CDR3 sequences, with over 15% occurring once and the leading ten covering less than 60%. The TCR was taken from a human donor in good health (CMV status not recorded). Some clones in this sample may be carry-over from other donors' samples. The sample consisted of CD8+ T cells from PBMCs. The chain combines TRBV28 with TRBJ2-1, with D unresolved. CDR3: CASSSAAAIYNEQFF. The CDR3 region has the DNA TGTGCCAGCAGTTCCGCCGCGGCCATATACAATGAGCAGTTCTTC.